One sample yielded the 13 T cell receptor beta chains listed below, sequenced in a study of radiotherapy plus CTLA-4 blockade in lung cancer. The method was immunoSEQ multiplex PCR; TCRdb's version includes in-frame clones alone and lacks a portion of them. The sample has 100,000 to 150,000 clones, roughly 74% seen once; the top ten hold approximately 5.2%. The material sequenced was peripheral blood, taken from a patient treated with radiotherapy plus ipilimumab. The receptors shown here come from a human donor with non-small cell lung cancer who had a partial response to radiotherapy plus ipilimumab.

The chain joins TRBV27 to TRBJ2-1, with TRBD2 identical over 14 bases. Germline assignment: CDR1 MNHEY and CDR2 SMNVEV (reference sequence). The CDR3 runs 15 residues. V gave up 3 bases and J gave up 7 bases; unmatched junction bases: 2. Written as DNA, the CDR3 is TGTGCCAGCAGTTTGGGGACTAGCGGGAGTAATGAGCAGTTCTTC. It specifies CASSLGTSGSNEQFF.

V usage is TRBV11-2 and J usage is TRBJ1-2; 7 positions agree with TRBD1. The V and J ends lost 5 bases and 4 bases, in that order; junction bases with no gene match: 10. Looked up from germline, CDR1 is SGHAT and CDR2 is FQNNGV. This CDR3 has 15 residues. CDR3 in amino acids: CASSQYGTGVYGYTF. CDR3 sequence (DNA): TGTGCCAGCAGCCAATACGGTACAGGGGTCTATGGCTACACCTTC.

This clone was found a few times. This chain links TRBV27 with TRBJ2-1; TRBD2 matches at 7 bases. The CDR3 runs to 16 residues. Trimming at V came to 3 bases and at J to 9 bases, leaving 14 bases not matched to a gene. The germline gives CDR1 MNHEY, CDR2 SMNVEV (reference sequence). The CDR3 loop reads CASSFLGDYRRGEQFF. The CDR3 bases are TGTGCCAGCAGTTTTTTGGGGGACTATCGGCGGGGTGAGCAGTTCTTC.

The rearrangement joins TRBV7-9 to TRBJ1-2, with D perhaps TRBD1 (5 bases). This CDR3 is 15 amino acids long. V was clipped by 0 bases and J by 0 bases, with 8 bases between them. From germline, CDR1 is SEHNR and CDR2 FQNEAQ (reference sequence). The CDR3: CASSLAGASNYGYTF. CDR3 coding DNA: TGTGCCAGCAGCTTAGCAGGGGCTTCTAACTATGGCTACACCTTC.

The chain joins TRBV14 to TRBJ2-7; maybe TRBD1 (6 bases). CDR3 size: 13 residues. The germline gives CDR1 SGHDN, CDR2 FVKESK. The V end lost 6 bases, the J end lost 7 bases, and 16 bases lay between the germline ends. CDR3 region: CASSRDIFGEQYF. DNA of the CDR3: TGTGCCAGCAGTCGGGACATATTTGGGGAGCAGTACTTC.

Note on this clone: Mismatch with germline at one junction end may stem from a read error. The V gene is TRBV18, the J gene TRBJ2-1, with TRBD2 matching over 15 bases. Germline CDR1 KGHSH, CDR2 LQKENI. This CDR3 is 17 amino acids long. The CDR3 reads CASSSPGLAGGMHEQFF. The CDR3 bases are TGTGCCAGCTCATCACCGGGACTAGCGGGAGGAATGCATGAGCAGTTCTTC. Combining the CDR3 with reference TRBV18 and TRBJ2-1 gives the whole variable domain NAGVMQNPRHLVRRRGQEARLRCSPMKGHSHVYWYRQLPEEGLKFMVYLQKENIIDESGMPKERFSAEFPKEGPSILRIQQVVRGDSAAYFCASSSPGLAGGMHEQFFGPGTRLTVL.

The chain couples TRBV2 to TRBJ2-5; TRBD1 matches at 8 bases. The V gene end was trimmed by 6 bases and the J gene end by 4 bases; junction bases not matched to a gene: 4. The germline CDR1 and CDR2 sequences are SNHLY and FYNNEI. This CDR3 is built from 13 residues. Written as DNA, the CDR3 is TGTGCCAGCAGGCTAACAGGGGGAGAGACCCAGTACTTC. Encoded protein: CASRLTGGETQYF.

The chain combines TRBV30 with TRBJ2-6; no clear D gene. Between the trimmed V and J ends, which lost 5 bases and 0 bases, there was a span of 11 bases. The CDR3 totals 15 residues. Germline V gives CDR1 GTSNPN, CDR2 SVGIG (reference sequence). The CDR3, as DNA: TGTGCCTGGCTTAGACTGGGCTCTGGGGCCAACGTCCTGACTTTC. Protein product: CAWLRLGSGANVLTF.

This clone appeared once. The chain has TRBV28 and TRBJ2-5; 9 bases fit TRBD1. The ends lost 7 bases at V and 14 bases at J; junction bases unmatched: 14. Germline assignment: CDR1 MDHEN and CDR2 SYDVKM. CDR3 length: 13 amino acids. CDR3 DNA: TGTGCCAGCACCCAAGGGACAGGGACCCTCCCCTACTTC. This sequence encodes CASTQGTGTLPYF.

The chain couples TRBV5-1 to TRBJ2-1; D gene unclear. Looked up from germline, CDR1 is SGHRS and CDR2 is YFSETQ. The CDR3 runs to 12 residues. V gave up 3 bases and J gave up 5 bases, with 6 bases separating them. The CDR3 spells CASSWLDNEQFF. The CDR3 DNA reads TGCGCCAGCAGCTGGCTAGACAATGAGCAGTTCTTC.

The chain couples TRBV11-2 to TRBJ1-2; tentatively, D is TRBD1 (6 bases). V was pared by 4 bases and J by 3 bases, with 18 bases between. CDR1 is SGHAT, CDR2 FQNNGV, per germline. CDR3 size: 16 residues. CDR3 residues: CASSWSGTSTDYGYTF. The CDR3, as DNA: TGTGCCAGCAGCTGGTCCGGGACATCGACCGACTATGGCTACACCTTC.

V usage is TRBV5-8 and J usage is TRBJ2-7; tentatively, D is TRBD1 (5 bases). V lost 0 bases and J lost 3, with 7 bases in between. CDR1 is SGHTS, CDR2 YDEGEE, per germline. There are 13 residues in the CDR3. CDR3 loop: CASSLGQYYEQYV. The CDR3 bases are TGTGCCAGCAGCTTGGGACAGTACTACGAGCAGTACGTC.

The CDR3 nucleotides read TGTGCCAGCAGTGAAGGTAGACTAGCGGAGCAGTATTTT. Its translation: CASSEGRLAEQYF. The V call is TRBV2, the J call TRBJ2-3; 9 bases map to TRBD2. The CDR3 has 13 amino acids. V gave up 1 base and J gave up 11 bases; unmatched junction bases: 4. Germline-derived CDR1 and CDR2 are SNHLY and FYNNEI.